These 4 T cell receptor beta chains came from one sample sequenced in a study of blood T cells in healthy people across ages (dated by TCRdb to between 2015 and 2016). Receptor libraries were prepared by 5' RACE. The sequencing machine was an Illumina HiSeq 2500. A second PCR of roughly 7 to 11 cycles was performed with a sample-barcoded 5' primer and a J-beta primer mix. Using fastp trimming at Q25 and MiXCR clonotype assembly, TCRdb reanalyzed the public sequencing data and kept in-frame beta chains. Entries that share a CDR3 protein sequence are merged under the most common genes and DNA. The sample yields more than 700,000 distinct CDR3 sequences; approximately 55% were counted once. The ten largest account for around 40% of the sample. The sample was blood. Receptor source: a man at least 80 years old in good health.

This chain connects TRBV7-6 to TRBJ2-5, with 7 bases that match TRBD1. CDR1 SGHVS and CDR2 FNYEAQ come from the germline V gene. This CDR3 has 17 amino acids. Trimming cost V 4 bases and J 0 bases; bases outside gene matches: 11. The CDR3 is CASSYRRRGQNQETQYF. DNA for the CDR3: TGTGCCAGCAGCTACAGAAGACGGGGACAGAACCAAGAGACCCAGTACTTC.

This clonotype was seen more than once but under ten times. The chain's CDR3 is CASSETGGKEKLFF. The CDR3 DNA sequence: TGTGCCAGCAGTGAGACAGGGGGAAAAGAAAAACTGTTTTTT. V gene TRBV6-1 combines with J gene TRBJ1-4, with TRBD1 matching 9 bases. This CDR3 region has 14 residues. Germline V lookup: CDR1 MNHNS, CDR2 SASEGT. Unmatched junction bases numbered 4, after V lost 3 bases and J lost 8 bases.

The V call is TRBV29-1, the J call TRBJ2-7, with D perhaps assigned TRBD1 or TRBD2 (5 bases each). The CDR3 spans 17 residues. V was clipped by 1 base and J by 7 bases, with 26 bases between them. In germline, CDR1 is SQVTM, CDR2 ANQGSEA. The CDR3: CSVEGTSRDESYNEQYF. The CDR3 DNA sequence: TGCAGCGTTGAAGGTACGTCCCGGGACGAATCCTACAATGAGCAGTACTTC.

This clonotype appeared a few times. The CDR3 is CATSISGEITDTQYF. The CDR3 nucleotides are TGCGCCACCTCTATTTCGGGAGAGATCACAGATACGCAGTATTTT. This sequence joins TRBV5-1 and TRBJ2-3; tentatively, D is TRBD2 (6 bases). V lost 9 bases and J 2 bases, leaving 19 bases between the germline ends. The CDR3 sequence is 15 residues long. Germline CDR1 SGHRS, CDR2 YFSETQ.